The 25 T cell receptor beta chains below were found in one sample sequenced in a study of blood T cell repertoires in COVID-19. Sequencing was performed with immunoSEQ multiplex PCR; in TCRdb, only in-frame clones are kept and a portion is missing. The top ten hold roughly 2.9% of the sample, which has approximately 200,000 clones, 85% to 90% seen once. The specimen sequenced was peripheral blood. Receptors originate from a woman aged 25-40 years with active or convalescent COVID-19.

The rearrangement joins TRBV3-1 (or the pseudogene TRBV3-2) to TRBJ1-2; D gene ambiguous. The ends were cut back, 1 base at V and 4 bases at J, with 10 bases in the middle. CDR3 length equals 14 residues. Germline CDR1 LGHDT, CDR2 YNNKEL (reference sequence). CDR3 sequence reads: CASSQGGSSYGYTF. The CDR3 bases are TGTGCCAGCAGCCAAGGAGGGTCTTCCTATGGCTACACCTTC.

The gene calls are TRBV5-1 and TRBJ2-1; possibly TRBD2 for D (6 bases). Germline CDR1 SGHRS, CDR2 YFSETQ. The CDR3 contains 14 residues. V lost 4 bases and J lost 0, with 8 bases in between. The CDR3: CASSVDYSYNEQFF. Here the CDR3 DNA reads TGCGCCAGCAGCGTGGACTACTCCTACAATGAGCAGTTCTTC.

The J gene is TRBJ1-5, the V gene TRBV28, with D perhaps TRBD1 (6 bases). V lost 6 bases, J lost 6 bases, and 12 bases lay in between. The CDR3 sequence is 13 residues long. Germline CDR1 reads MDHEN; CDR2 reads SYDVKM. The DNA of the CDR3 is TGTGCCAGCAGAAGGGGGTTCGGTCAGCCCCAGCATTTT. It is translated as CASRRGFGQPQHF.

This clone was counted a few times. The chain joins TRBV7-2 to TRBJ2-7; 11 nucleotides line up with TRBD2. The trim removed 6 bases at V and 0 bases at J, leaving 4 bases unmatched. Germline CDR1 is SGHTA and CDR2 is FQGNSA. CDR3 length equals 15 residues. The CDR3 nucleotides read TGTGCCAGCAGAACCCTAGCGGGAGGCTCCTACGAGCAGTACTTC. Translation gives CASRTLAGGSYEQYF.

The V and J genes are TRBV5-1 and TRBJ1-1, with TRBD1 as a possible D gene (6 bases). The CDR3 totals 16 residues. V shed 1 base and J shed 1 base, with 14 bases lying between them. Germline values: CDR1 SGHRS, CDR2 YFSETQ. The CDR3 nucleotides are TGCGCCAGCAGCTTGTTTCAGGACAGTAAGAACACTGAAGCTTTCTTT. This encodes CASSLFQDSKNTEAFF.

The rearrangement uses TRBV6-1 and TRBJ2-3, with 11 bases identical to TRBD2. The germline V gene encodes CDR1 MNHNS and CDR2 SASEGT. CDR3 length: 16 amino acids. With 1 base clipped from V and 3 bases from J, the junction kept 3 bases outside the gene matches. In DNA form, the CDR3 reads TGTGCCAGCAGTGAAGTAGCGGGAGGGCCTACAGATACGCAGTATTTT. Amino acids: CASSEVAGGPTDTQYF.

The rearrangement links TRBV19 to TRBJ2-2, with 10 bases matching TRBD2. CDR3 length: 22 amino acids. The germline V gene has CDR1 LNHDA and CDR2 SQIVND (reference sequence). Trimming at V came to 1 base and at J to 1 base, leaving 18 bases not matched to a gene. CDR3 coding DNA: TGTGCCAGTAGTATAGTATACCCCGAAAGGGAGGCTAGCGGGAGGAACACCGGGGAGCTGTTTTTT. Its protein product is CASSIVYPEREASGRNTGELFF.

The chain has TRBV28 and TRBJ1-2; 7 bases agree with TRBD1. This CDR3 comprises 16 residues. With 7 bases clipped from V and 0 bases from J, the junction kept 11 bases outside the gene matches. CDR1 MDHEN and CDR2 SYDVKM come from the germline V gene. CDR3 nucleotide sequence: TGTGCCAGCATTGGGCAGGGGGGATACACTAACTATGGCTACACCTTC. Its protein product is CASIGQGGYTNYGYTF.

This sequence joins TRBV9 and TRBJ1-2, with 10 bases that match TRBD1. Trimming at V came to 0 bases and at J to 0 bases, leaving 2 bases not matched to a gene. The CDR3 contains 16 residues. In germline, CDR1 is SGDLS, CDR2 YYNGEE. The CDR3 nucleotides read TGTGCCAGCAGCGTAGCAGGGACAGGGGCTAACTATGGCTACACCTTC. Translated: CASSVAGTGANYGYTF.

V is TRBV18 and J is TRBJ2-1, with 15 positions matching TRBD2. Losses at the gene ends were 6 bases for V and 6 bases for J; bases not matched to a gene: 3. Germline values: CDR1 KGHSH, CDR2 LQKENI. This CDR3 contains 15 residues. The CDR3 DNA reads TGTGCCAGCTCCAAGGGACTAGCGGGAGGCAATGAGCAGTTCTTC. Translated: CASSKGLAGGNEQFF.

The CDR3 DNA reads TGTGCCAGCTCACCTTCAGGGGCCGCTTTCTTT. This translates into CASSPSGAAFF. The chain uses TRBV18 and TRBJ1-1, with D possibly TRBD1 on 6 matching bases. This CDR3 region has 11 residues. Germline CDR1 KGHSH, CDR2 LQKENI. The V end was cut by 3 bases, the J end by 11 bases, with 10 bases between.

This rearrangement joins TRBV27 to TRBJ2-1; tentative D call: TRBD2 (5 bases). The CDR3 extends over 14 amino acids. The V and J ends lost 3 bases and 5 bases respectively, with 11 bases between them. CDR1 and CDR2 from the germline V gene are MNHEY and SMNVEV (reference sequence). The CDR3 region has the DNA TGTGCCAGCAGTTTGTCGGGGTTGCACAATGAGCAGTTCTTC. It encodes CASSLSGLHNEQFF.

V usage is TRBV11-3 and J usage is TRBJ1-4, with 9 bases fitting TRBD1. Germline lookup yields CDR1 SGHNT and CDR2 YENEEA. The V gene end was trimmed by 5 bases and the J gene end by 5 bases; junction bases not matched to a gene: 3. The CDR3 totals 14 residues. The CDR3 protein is CASSPDRGNEKLFF. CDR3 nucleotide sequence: TGTGCCAGCAGCCCGGACAGGGGCAATGAAAAACTGTTTTTT. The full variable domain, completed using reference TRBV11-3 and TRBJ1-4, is EAGVVQSPRYKIIEKKQPVAFWCNPISGHNTLYWYLQNLGQGPELLIRYENEEAVDDSQLPKDRFSAERLKGVDSTLKIQPAELGDSAVYLCASSPDRGNEKLFFGSGTQLSVL.

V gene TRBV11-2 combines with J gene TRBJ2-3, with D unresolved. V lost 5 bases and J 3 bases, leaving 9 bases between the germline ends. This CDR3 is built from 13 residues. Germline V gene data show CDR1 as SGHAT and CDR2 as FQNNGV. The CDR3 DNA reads TGTGCCAGCAGCCAAAGCCCTACAGATACGCAGTATTTT. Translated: CASSQSPTDTQYF.

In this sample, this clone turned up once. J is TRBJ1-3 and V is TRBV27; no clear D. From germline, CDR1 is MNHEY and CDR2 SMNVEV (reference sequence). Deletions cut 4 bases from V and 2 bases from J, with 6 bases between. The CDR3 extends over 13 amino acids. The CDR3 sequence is CASSSVAGNTIYF. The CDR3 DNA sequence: TGTGCCAGCAGTTCCGTCGCTGGAAACACCATATATTTT.

CDR3 residues: CASSQGAWNEQFF. In DNA, the CDR3 is TGCGCCAGCAGCCAAGGCGCGTGGAATGAGCAGTTCTTC. This chain uses TRBV4-1 with TRBJ2-1; D not certain. V lost 1 base and J 7 bases, leaving 8 bases between the germline ends. CDR3 length equals 13 residues. Germline lookup yields CDR1 MGHRA and CDR2 YSYEKL.

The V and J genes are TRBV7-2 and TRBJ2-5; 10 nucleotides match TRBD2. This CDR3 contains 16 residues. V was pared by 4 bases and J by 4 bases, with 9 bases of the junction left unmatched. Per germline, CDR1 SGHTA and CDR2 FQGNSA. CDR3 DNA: TGTGCCAGCAGCTCCCTTAGCGGGGGGAGCTTAGAGACCCAGTACTTC. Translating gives CASSSLSGGSLETQYF.

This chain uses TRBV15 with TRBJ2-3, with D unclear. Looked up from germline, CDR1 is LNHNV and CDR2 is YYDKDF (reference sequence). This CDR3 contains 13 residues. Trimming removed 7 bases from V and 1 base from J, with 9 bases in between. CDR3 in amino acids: CATTPRGTDTQYF. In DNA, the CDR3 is TGTGCCACCACCCCGAGAGGCACAGATACGCAGTATTTT.

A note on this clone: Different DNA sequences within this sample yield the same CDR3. CDR3 residues: CASSLGGLRETQYF. DNA for the CDR3: TGTGCCAGCAGCCTAGGGGGACTTCGGGAGACCCAGTACTTC. The chain couples TRBV7-2 to TRBJ2-5; the D gene could be TRBD1 or TRBD2 (6 bases each). This CDR3 is 14 amino acids long. Germline CDR1 and CDR2: SGHTA and FQGNSA. Trimming took off 5 bases at V and 5 bases at J, with 15 bases between the two ends.

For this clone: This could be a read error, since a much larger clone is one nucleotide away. CDR3 bases: TGTACCAGCAGCCCGTTTCCGGGACAGGGAAATTCACCCCTCCACTTT. Its translation is CTSSPFPGQGNSPLHF. The rearrangement links TRBV7-8 to TRBJ1-6, with 9 positions matching TRBD1. The germline V gene encodes CDR1 SGHVS and CDR2 FQNEAQ. CDR3 length: 16 residues.

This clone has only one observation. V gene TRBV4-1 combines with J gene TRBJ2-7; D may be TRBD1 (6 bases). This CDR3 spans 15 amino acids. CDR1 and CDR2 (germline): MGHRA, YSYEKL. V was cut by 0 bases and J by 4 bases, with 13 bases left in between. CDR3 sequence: CASSQDAGTPYEQYF. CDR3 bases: TGCGCCAGCAGCCAAGACGCCGGGACACCATACGAGCAGTACTTC.

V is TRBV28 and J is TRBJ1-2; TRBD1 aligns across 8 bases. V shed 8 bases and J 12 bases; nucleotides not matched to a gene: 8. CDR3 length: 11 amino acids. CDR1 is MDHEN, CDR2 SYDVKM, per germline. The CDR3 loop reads CASGQDRDDTF. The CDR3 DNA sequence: TGTGCCAGCGGCCAGGACAGGGATGACACCTTC.

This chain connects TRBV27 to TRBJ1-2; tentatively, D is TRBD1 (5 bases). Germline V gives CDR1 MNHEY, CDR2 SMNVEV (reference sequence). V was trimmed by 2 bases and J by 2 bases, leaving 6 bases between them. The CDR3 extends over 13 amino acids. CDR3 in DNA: TGTGCCAGCAGTTTAAGGGGCAACTATGGCTACACCTTC. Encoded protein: CASSLRGNYGYTF.

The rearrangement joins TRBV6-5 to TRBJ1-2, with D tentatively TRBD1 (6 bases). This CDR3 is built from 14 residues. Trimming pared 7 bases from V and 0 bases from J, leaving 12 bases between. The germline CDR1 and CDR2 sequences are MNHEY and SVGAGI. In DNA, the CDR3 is TGTGCCAGCAACGGACAGAACTCTAACTATGGCTACACCTTC. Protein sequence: CASNGQNSNYGYTF.

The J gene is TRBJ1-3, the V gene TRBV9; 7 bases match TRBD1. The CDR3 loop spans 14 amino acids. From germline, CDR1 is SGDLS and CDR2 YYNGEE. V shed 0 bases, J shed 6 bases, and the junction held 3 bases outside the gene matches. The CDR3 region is CASSVVGTANTIYF. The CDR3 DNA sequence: TGTGCCAGCAGCGTAGTCGGGACAGCAAACACCATATATTTT. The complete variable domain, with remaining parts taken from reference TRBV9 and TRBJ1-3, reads DSGVTQTPKHLITATGQRVTLRCSPRSGDLSVYWYQQSLDQGLQFLIQYYNGEERAKGNILERFSAQQFPDLHSELNLSSLELGDSALYFCASSVVGTANTIYFGEGSWLTVV.